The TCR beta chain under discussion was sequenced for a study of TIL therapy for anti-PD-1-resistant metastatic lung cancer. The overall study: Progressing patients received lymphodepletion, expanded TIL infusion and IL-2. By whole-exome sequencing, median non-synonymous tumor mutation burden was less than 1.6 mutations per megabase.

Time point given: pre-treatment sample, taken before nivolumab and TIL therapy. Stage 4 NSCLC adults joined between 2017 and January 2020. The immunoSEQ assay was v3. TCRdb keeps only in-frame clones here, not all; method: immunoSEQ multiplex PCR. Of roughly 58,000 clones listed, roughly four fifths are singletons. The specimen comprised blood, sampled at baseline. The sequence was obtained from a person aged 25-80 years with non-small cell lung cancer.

The CDR3 region has the DNA TGTGCCAGCAGCTACTCACAGGGGGCGATTACCTACGAGCAGTACTTC. It yields the protein CASSYSQGAITYEQYF. J is TRBJ2-7 and V is TRBV28; 9 bases line up with TRBD1. This CDR3 has 16 residues. Germline loops: CDR1 MDHEN, CDR2 SYDVKM. V was pared by 6 bases and J by 2 bases, with 11 bases of the junction left unmatched.